This T cell receptor beta chain was identified in a study of control samples from healthy donors and cancer patients. From germline, CDR1 is GTSNPN and CDR2 SVGIG (reference sequence). The CDR3 loop spans 13 amino acids. Trimming took 5 bases from V and 1 from J, leaving 12 bases between them. Some clones are missing from TCRdb's copy, which holds only in-frame ones; the method was immunoSEQ multiplex PCR. Counted here are fewer than 500,000 clones, over 75% occurring once; the ten biggest clones make up approximately 6.3%. Specimen: PBMCs. The receptor was isolated from a man between 40 and 49 years old with head and neck cancer. The V call is TRBV30, the J call TRBJ2-7; D may be TRBD1 or TRBD2 (5 bases each). The CDR3 nucleotides are TGTGCCTGGGGGACGGATCCTTCCTACGAGCAGTACTTC. Protein sequence: CAWGTDPSYEQYF.